The next 27 T cell receptor beta chains were all read from a single sample in a study of siplizumab effects on memory and regulatory T cells. The protocol was immunoSEQ multiplex PCR, while the TCRdb copy is restricted to in-frame clones and leaves out a portion. The sample yields 20,000 or so clones, approximately 44% seen once. Coculturing of the mixed lymphocyte reaction cells was performed at 37°C for less than seven days. No cognate antigen is known for these TCRs. Sequencing was done on a sample of CFSE-low (dividing) CD4+ T cells sorted from an allogeneic mixed lymphocyte reaction. These receptors were taken from a human donor in good health; the cells came from an allogeneic mixed lymphocyte reaction. Some clones in this sample may be carry-over from other donors' samples.

This clone is medium-sized within its sample. The chain carries TRBV18 and TRBJ2-7; 8 bases fit TRBD1. The CDR3 runs 15 residues. J gave up 3 bases and V 6 bases, and 10 bases lay outside the gene matches. Germline loops: CDR1 KGHSH, CDR2 LQKENI. The CDR3 coding sequence is TGTGCCAGCTCCCCAAGACAGGGGAGTTTCTACGAGCAGTACTTC. Its protein is CASSPRQGSFYEQYF. Full variable domain (rest looked up from reference TRBV18 and TRBJ2-7): NAGVMQNPRHLVRRRGQEARLRCSPMKGHSHVYWYRQLPEEGLKFMVYLQKENIIDESGMPKERFSAEFPKEGPSILRIQQVVRGDSAAYFCASSPRQGSFYEQYFGPGTRLTVT.

The chain is built from TRBV7-2 and TRBJ1-2, with a weak D call TRBD1 (6 bases). This CDR3 has 15 amino acids. V lost 2 bases and J 7 bases, leaving 17 bases between the germline ends. From germline, CDR1 is SGHTA and CDR2 FQGNSA. In nucleotides, the CDR3 is TGTGCCAGCAGCTTACAGCCAGGGGTCCTTTTTGGCTACACCTTC. Translating it yields CASSLQPGVLFGYTF. Together with reference TRBV7-2 and TRBJ1-2, the CDR3 gives the full variable domain: GAGVSQSPSNKVTEKGKDVELRCDPISGHTALYWYRQSLGQGLEFLIYFQGNSAPDKSGLPSDRFSAERTGGSVSTLTIQRTQQEDSAVYLCASSLQPGVLFGYTFGSGTRLTVV.

This chain links TRBV7-8 with TRBJ2-2, with TRBD2 matching 8 bases. This CDR3 contains 18 residues. Germline V lookup: CDR1 SGHVS, CDR2 FQNEAQ. After removal of 1 base from V and 2 bases from J, the junction contained 9 bases not matched to a gene. The CDR3 loop is CASSLVTSGGPNTGELFF. In nucleotides, the CDR3 is TGTGCCAGCAGCTTAGTTACTAGCGGAGGACCCAACACCGGGGAGCTGTTTTTT.

This clone was seen a handful of times. This chain links TRBV10-3 with TRBJ1-1; D ambiguous. The CDR3 is 15 amino acids. Germline-derived CDR1 and CDR2 are ENHRY and SYGVKD. Trimming removed 4 bases from V and 4 bases from J, with 16 bases in between. This CDR3 reads CAISGRRGMSTEAFF. CDR3 bases: TGTGCCATCAGTGGGCGTCGAGGGATGAGCACTGAAGCTTTCTTT.

V gene TRBV5-1 combines with J gene TRBJ1-1; D remains unclear. The germline gives CDR1 SGHRS, CDR2 YFSETQ. Trimming stripped 0 bases from V and 11 bases from J, with 17 bases between. CDR3 length: 14 residues. CDR3: CASSLGLVLGWAFF. Here the CDR3 DNA reads TGCGCCAGCAGCTTGGGATTGGTCCTGGGCTGGGCTTTCTTT.

The genes are TRBV11-1 and TRBJ1-2, with D perhaps TRBD1 (5 bases). The CDR3 covers 15 residues. Looked up from germline, CDR1 is SGHAT and CDR2 is FQDESV (reference sequence). The V gene lost 3 bases and the J gene lost 4 bases, with 15 bases spanning the gap. CDR3 protein: CASSFSRGNRYGYTF. The CDR3 region has the DNA TGTGCCAGCAGCTTCTCTAGGGGCAACCGCTATGGCTACACCTTC. Drawing the rest from reference TRBV11-1 and TRBJ1-2, the complete variable domain is EAEVAQSPRYKITEKSQAVAFWCDPISGHATLYWYRQILGQGPELLVQFQDESVVDDSQLPKDRFSAERLKGVDSTLKIQPAELGDSAMYLCASSFSRGNRYGYTFGSGTRLTVV.

The chain recombines TRBV7-9 with TRBJ2-3, with TRBD2 matching over 9 bases. CDR1 is SEHNR and CDR2 is FQNEAQ in the germline V gene (reference sequence). CDR3 length equals 15 residues. V dropped 6 bases and J dropped 8; count of bases not matched to a gene: 12. The CDR3 is CASRRERGAVGTQYF. CDR3 DNA sequence: TGTGCCAGCAGGAGAGAGCGGGGGGCGGTCGGTACGCAGTATTTT.

In its sample, this clone was seen a few times. V usage is TRBV19 and J usage is TRBJ2-5, with TRBD1 matching over 10 bases. Looked up from germline, CDR1 is LNHDA and CDR2 is SQIVND (reference sequence). The V and J ends lost 5 bases and 4 bases, in that order; junction bases with no gene match: 7. This CDR3 is 15 amino acids long. CDR3 region: CASSPRQGAGETQYF. DNA for the CDR3: TGTGCCAGTAGTCCCCGACAGGGGGCTGGAGAGACCCAGTACTTC.

This clone has more than one count but fewer than ten. The chain carries TRBV5-4 and TRBJ2-7; tentative D call: TRBD1 (6 bases). V lost 4 bases, J lost 4 bases, and 18 bases lay in between. Looked up from germline, CDR1 is SGHNT and CDR2 is YYREEE (reference sequence). The length of the CDR3 is 15 residues. CDR3 sequence: CASSIGQPGPYEQYF. In nucleotides, the CDR3 is TGTGCCAGCAGCATTGGACAGCCCGGGCCATACGAGCAGTACTTC.

The table lists this clone with a few counts. The genes are TRBV7-9 and TRBJ1-5; possible D gene TRBD1, 6 bases. CDR1 is SEHNR and CDR2 is FQNEAQ in the germline V gene (reference sequence). This CDR3 contains 12 residues. Trimming cost V 5 bases and J 6 bases, with 8 bases left between them. The DNA of the CDR3 is TGTGCCAGCAGCCCGGACAGTCAGCCCCAGCATTTT. This sequence encodes CASSPDSQPQHF.

By share of the sample, this clone is medium-sized. V is TRBV19 and J is TRBJ1-5; D not certain. V was shortened by 9 bases and J by 0 bases, with 6 bases between the two germline ends. Germline CDR1 is LNHDA and CDR2 is SQIVND (reference sequence). There are 12 residues in the CDR3. CDR3 in amino acids: CASTASNQPQHF. The DNA of the CDR3 is TGTGCCAGCACTGCTAGCAATCAGCCCCAGCATTTT.

CDR3 loop: CASSKGGVVGNTIYF. CDR3 nucleotides: TGTGCCAGCAGCAAGGGGGGGGTTGTCGGAAACACCATATATTTT. V usage is TRBV21-1 and J usage is TRBJ1-3. TRBV21-1 is listed as a pseudogene. The CDR3 sequence is 15 residues long.

By share, this clone ranks as medium-sized. V is TRBV5-1 and J is TRBJ2-1; TRBD2 matches 7 bases. The CDR3 consists of 16 residues. Unmatched junction bases numbered 7, after V lost 4 bases and J lost 0 bases. Looked up from germline, CDR1 is SGHRS and CDR2 is YFSETQ. The CDR3 loop is CASSAARLASYNEQFF. The CDR3 DNA reads TGCGCCAGCAGCGCGGCGAGACTAGCCTCCTACAATGAGCAGTTCTTC.

This chain connects TRBV18 to TRBJ2-6, with 9 bases that match TRBD1. Trimming cost V 1 base and J 2 bases; bases outside gene matches: 6. The germline CDR1 and CDR2 sequences are KGHSH and LQKENI. The CDR3 is 18 amino acids. CDR3 sequence (DNA): TGTGCCAGCTCACCACTCCGGGACAGGGAAGCTGGGGCCAACGTCCTGACTTTC. Protein: CASSPLRDREAGANVLTF.

This clone was seen more than once but under ten times. The J gene is TRBJ1-2, the V gene TRBV5-4, with 8 bases aligning to TRBD1. The V gene's germline CDR1 is SGHNT and CDR2 YYREEE (reference sequence). J lost 4 bases, V lost 5 bases, and 10 bases had no gene match. The CDR3 has 15 amino acids. The chain's CDR3 is CASSSRGQGSYGYTF. DNA for the CDR3: TGTGCCAGCAGTTCGAGAGGACAGGGAAGCTATGGCTACACCTTC.

The chain links TRBV7-2 to TRBJ1-4, with a possible D match to TRBD1 (5 bases). Between the trimmed V and J ends, which lost 6 bases and 0 bases, there was a span of 5 bases. The CDR3 loop spans 13 amino acids. CDR1 is SGHTA, CDR2 FQGNSA, per germline. The CDR3 sequence is CASRQATNEKLFF. CDR3 DNA: TGTGCCAGCAGACAGGCAACTAATGAAAAACTGTTTTTT.

This clone has a count of ten or more. The V and J genes are TRBV7-9 and TRBJ1-3; D is ambiguous. This CDR3 spans 16 amino acids. V lost 3 bases, J lost 11 bases, and 23 bases lay in between. Per the germline V gene, CDR1 is SEHNR and CDR2 is FQNEAQ (reference sequence). The DNA for the CDR3 is TGTGCCAGCAGCTTTATTGGTGTGGGCGGGCCTCGCTCCATATATTTT. Its protein product is CASSFIGVGGPRSIYF.

The chain carries TRBV6-6 and TRBJ2-3, with unresolved D. CDR1 MNHNY and CDR2 SVGAGI come from the germline V gene (reference sequence). This CDR3 spans 14 amino acids. V lost 0 bases and J 2 bases, leaving 6 bases between the germline ends. The CDR3 here is CASSYSEVTDTQYF. The CDR3 coding sequence is TGTGCCAGCAGTTACTCGGAAGTCACAGATACGCAGTATTTT.

The rearrangement joins TRBV2 to TRBJ2-5; 7 bases agree with TRBD2. After removal of 4 bases from V and 1 base from J, the junction contained 3 bases not matched to a gene. There are 14 residues in the CDR3. Germline assignment: CDR1 SNHLY and CDR2 FYNNEI. The CDR3 DNA reads as TGTGCCAGCAGTGTGGGAGGGGTCCAAGAGACCCAGTACTTC. It specifies CASSVGGVQETQYF. The full variable domain, with the rest looked up from reference TRBV2 and TRBJ2-5, is EPEVTQTPSHQVTQMGQEVILRCVPISNHLYFYWYRQILGQKVEFLVSFYNNEISEKSEIFDDQFSVERPDGSNFTLKIRSTKLEDSAMYFCASSVGGVQETQYFGPGTRLLVL.

A few counts support this clone. DNA of the CDR3: TGTGCCAGCACCCAATGGGGCAGGGGACAGCCCCAGCATTTT. It is translated as CASTQWGRGQPQHF. V is TRBV6-1 and J is TRBJ1-5; tentatively, D is TRBD1 (6 bases). The CDR3 is 14 amino acids. The V end was cut by 7 bases, the J end by 7 bases, with 17 bases between. Germline V gives CDR1 MNHNS, CDR2 SASEGT.

The V and J genes are TRBV19 and TRBJ2-2; 7 nucleotides line up with TRBD1. Germline loops: CDR1 LNHDA, CDR2 SQIVND (reference sequence). V lost 5 bases to trimming and J lost 4 bases; unmatched junction nucleotides: 7. This CDR3 is built from 15 residues. The CDR3 region is CASSRFRDSTGELFF. In DNA form, the CDR3 reads TGTGCCAGTAGTCGTTTTAGGGACAGCACCGGGGAGCTGTTTTTT.

This clone is medium-sized in the sample. V usage is TRBV6-1 and J usage is TRBJ1-3, with 8 bases fitting TRBD1. CDR3 length: 17 amino acids. Trimming cost V 4 bases and J 1 base; bases outside gene matches: 9. The germline CDR1 and CDR2 sequences are MNHNS and SASEGT. CDR3 DNA sequence: TGTGCCAGCAGTGCCACAGGGGGAGTTCGTTCTGGAAACACCATATATTTT. Protein product: CASSATGGVRSGNTIYF.

This clone is classed as medium-sized (0.01 to 0.1%). V gene TRBV19 combines with J gene TRBJ2-3, with TRBD1 matching over 8 bases. Germline V lookup: CDR1 LNHDA, CDR2 SQIVND (reference sequence). There are 14 residues in the CDR3. V was clipped by 4 bases and J by 2 bases; unmatched bases: 2. CDR3 sequence reads: CASSTTGVTDTQYF. In DNA form, the CDR3 reads TGTGCCAGTAGTACGACAGGGGTCACAGATACGCAGTATTTT.

This clone ranks as medium-sized. The chain carries TRBV19 and TRBJ2-7, with a weak D call TRBD1 (5 bases). CDR3 length: 13 amino acids. Trimming cost V 2 bases and J 6 bases, with 11 bases left between them. Germline V gene lookup returns CDR1 LNHDA and CDR2 SQIVND (reference sequence). The DNA for the CDR3 is TGTGCCAGTAGTATATGGCTTAGGGGCGAGCAGTACTTC. This gives the protein CASSIWLRGEQYF.

This clone is deemed medium-sized. This chain joins TRBV7-9 and TRBJ2-7; weak D call: TRBD1 (6 bases). V was shortened by 5 bases and J by 6 bases, with 11 bases between the two germline ends. This CDR3 is 12 amino acids long. Germline V gene data show CDR1 as SEHNR and CDR2 as FQNEAQ (reference sequence). As DNA, the CDR3 is TGTGCCAGCAGCCTCCAGGGGTTCGAGCAGTACTTC. Its protein is CASSLQGFEQYF.

This clone showed up just a few times. The chain joins TRBV6-5 to TRBJ2-1, with 13 bases fitting TRBD2. CDR1 and CDR2 from the germline V gene are MNHEY and SVGAGI. This CDR3 comprises 15 residues. Trimming took 5 bases from V and 10 from J; bases not matched to a gene: 8. In nucleotides, the CDR3 is TGTGCCAGCAGTACCGGACTAGCGGGAGCCGGGGAGCAGTTCTTC. This codes for CASSTGLAGAGEQFF.

About this clone itself: A much larger clone lies a single base off, so this may be a read error. The DNA is left out, because the CDR3 cannot be placed on it with certainty; the CDR3 is given as TCRdb lists it. The sample holds other DNA sequences that translate to the same CDR3. The chain uses TRBV7-6 and TRBJ2-7; the D call TRBD1 from the table was never checked on the DNA. Germline assignment: CDR1 SGHVS and CDR2 FNYEAQ. Counting both end residues, the CDR3 totals 16 amino acids. CDR3: CASSPWAVGLGNEQYF.